This is a list of T cell receptor beta chains from one sample in a study of blood T cell repertoires in COVID-19. Produced via immunoSEQ multiplex PCR; TCRdb's table is partial and in-frame only. Of around 170,000 clones in the sample, roughly 80% are singletons; the top ten hold under 10%. The sequencing sample was made of peripheral blood. All receptors derive from a woman between 70 and 85 years old with COVID-19, enrolled during active disease. CDR3s include the opening cysteine and the closing phenylalanine or tryptophan. Each record gives: V gene, CDR3 length, J gene, clone size, D gene, CDR3 DNA, CDR3 protein. The D gene is left open where the match is weak. Clone sizes are given selectively: once, few, many, or a class where the clone is expanded.

>TRBV5-1|17|TRBJ2-5|-|TRBD2
TGCGCCAGCAGCCAGGGACTAGCGGGTGAAGGTGGAGAGACCCAGTACTTC
CASSQGLAGEGGETQYF
>TRBV6-2/TRBV6-3|19|TRBJ2-6|-|TRBD2
TGTGCCAGCAGTTGGCGACTAGCGGGAGGGCGATCTGGGGCCAACGTCCTGACTTTC
CASSWRLAGGRSGANVLTF
>TRBV5-5|17|TRBJ2-1|-|TRBD2
TGTGCCAGCAGCCCTCGACTAGCGGGAGGGTCCTACAATGAGCAGTTCTTC
CASSPRLAGGSYNEQFF
>TRBV29-1|15|TRBJ2-3|-|-
TGCAGCGTTGATCTAGCCTTTAGGGGGACAGATACGCAGTATTTT
CSVDLAFRGTDTQYF
>TRBV2|15|TRBJ1-6|-|-
TGTGCCAGCAGGCCAACAGCCTCCTATAATTCACCCCTCCACTTT
CASRPTASYNSPLHF
>TRBV6-5|13|TRBJ2-7|-|TRBD1
TGTGCCAGCAGTTCTGACAGGGTGCGCGAGCAGTACTTC
CASSSDRVREQYF
>TRBV9|14|TRBJ2-2|-|-
TGTGCCAGCAGCGTAGTCCAGGTCGGCGGGGAGCTGTTTTTT
CASSVVQVGGELFF
>TRBV5-1|15|TRBJ2-3|-|TRBD2
TGCGCCAGCAGCACGACTAGCGGGAGCACAGATACGCAGTATTTT
CASSTTSGSTDTQYF
>TRBV19|14|TRBJ1-1|-|-
TGTGCCAGTAGTCTCCACAGCCCGAACACTGAAGCTTTCTTT
CASSLHSPNTEAFF
>TRBV4-3|15|TRBJ1-1|-|-
TGCGCCAGCAGCCAAGCGGTTAATCTGCCGCTTGAAGCTTTCTTT
CASSQAVNLPLEAFF
>TRBV28|15|TRBJ1-1|-|TRBD1
TGTGCCAGCAGTTTGTACAGGGGGTATGGGGTTGAAGCTTTCTTT
CASSLYRGYGVEAFF
>TRBV18|16|TRBJ1-6|few|TRBD1
TGTGCCAGCTCACCTTCCGGGACAGTGCTTAATTCACCCCTCCACTTT
CASSPSGTVLNSPLHF
>TRBV19|17|TRBJ1-2|-|-
TGTGCCAGTAGTATCCTCGACCAGGCTCTTCCTAACTATGGCTACACCTTC
CASSILDQALPNYGYTF
>TRBV7-9|13|TRBJ1-1|-|-
TGTGCCAGCAGCTTAGATAGGGGCACTGAAGCTTTCTTT
CASSLDRGTEAFF
>TRBV18|15|TRBJ1-6|-|TRBD1
TGTGCCAGCTCACCTCCGGGACAGGGCGATTCACCCCTCCACTTT
CASSPPGQGDSPLHF
>TRBV30|15|TRBJ2-3|-|TRBD2
TGTGCCGGAAGGTCCCTAGCGGGAGCTACAGATACGCAGTATTTT
CAGRSLAGATDTQYF
>TRBV6-5|13|TRBJ2-3|once|-
TGTGCCAGCATCGACTTTGCGGGAGATACGCAGTATTTT
CASIDFAGDTQYF
>TRBV18|16|TRBJ2-7|-|-
TGTGCCAGCTCACCAGTTGGGGGGGGCGGATCATACGAGCAGTACTTC
CASSPVGGGGSYEQYF
>TRBV10-3|13|TRBJ1-5|-|-
TGTGCCATCTGGGGGGGTCCTAATCAGCCCCAGCATTTT
CAIWGGPNQPQHF
>TRBV5-5|15|TRBJ1-1|-|-
TGTGCCAGCAGCTTGTACCAGGGCGATAACCCTGAAGCTTTCTTT
CASSLYQGDNPEAFF
>TRBV30|13|TRBJ1-1|-|-
TGTGCCTGGAGTCGAAACCAGGGAACTGAAGCTTTCTTT
CAWSRNQGTEAFF
>TRBV29-1|12|TRBJ2-5|-|-
TGCAGCGTTCGAACGGGATCAGAGACCCAGTACTTC
CSVRTGSETQYF
>TRBV24-1|16|TRBJ2-3|-|-
TGTGCCACCAGTGACTTCGGTGGGAGCGGTCCAGATACGCAGTATTTT
CATSDFGGSGPDTQYF
>TRBV18|16|TRBJ2-1|-|TRBD2
TGTGCCAGCTCTCCACTAGCGGGAGGGCCTCGGAATGAGCAGTTCTTC
CASSPLAGGPRNEQFF
>TRBV27|16|TRBJ2-3|once|TRBD2
TGTGCCAGCAGTAGAGACTGGACTAGCGGGATGGATACGCAGTATTTT
CASSRDWTSGMDTQYF
>TRBV19|18|TRBJ2-1|-|-
TGTGCCAGTAGTCCTCAAAACTTTCTAGCGTCCCCCTACAATGAGCAGTTCTTC
CASSPQNFLASPYNEQFF
>TRBV20-1|11|TRBJ2-3|-|-
TGCAGTGCTCCAGTTTTGGATACGCAGTATTTT
CSAPVLDTQYF
>TRBV5-1|15|TRBJ2-2|-|-
TGCGCCAGCAGCTTGTTGTTAGCTATCACCGGGGAGCTGTTTTTT
CASSLLLAITGELFF
>TRBV19|16|TRBJ1-6|many|TRBD1
TGTGCCAGTAGCGACAGGGGTCAAACGGGTAATTCACCCCTCCACTTT
CASSDRGQTGNSPLHF
>TRBV2|15|TRBJ2-7|-|TRBD2
TGTGCCAGCAGTAAGGAAGCGGGAGGGCGGTACGAGCAGTACTTC
CASSKEAGGRYEQYF
>TRBV28|17|TRBJ1-6|-|TRBD1
TGTGCCAGCAGTTTAAGGACAGGGAGCTCCTATAATTCACCCCTCCACTTT
CASSLRTGSSYNSPLHF
>TRBV4-2|14|TRBJ1-5|-|-
TGTGCCAGCAGCCACGAGGGGGGGAATCAGCCCCAGCATTTT
CASSHEGGNQPQHF
>TRBV28|14|TRBJ1-2|-|TRBD1
TGTGCCAGCAGTCGGACAGGGCGATGGGGTGGCTACACCTTC
CASSRTGRWGGYTF
>TRBV15|13|TRBJ2-2|-|TRBD1
TGTGCCACCGACACAGGGGGCATCGGGGAGCTGTTTTTT
CATDTGGIGELFF
>TRBV2|14|TRBJ1-5|-|TRBD1
TGTGCCAGCAGTCTGGGACAGACGATTGAGCCCCAGCATTTT
CASSLGQTIEPQHF
>TRBV6-5|12|TRBJ1-1|-|-
TGTGCCAGCGGGACACCTAACACTGAAGCTTTCTTT
CASGTPNTEAFF
>TRBV7-2|15|TRBJ1-6|-|-
TGTGCCAGCAGCTTAGGGACCGCGGGCTTCTCACCCCTCCACTTT
CASSLGTAGFSPLHF
>TRBV28|14|TRBJ2-7|-|-
TGTGCCAGCAGCTCCCCGGGTGTCTCCTACGAGCAGTACTTC
CASSSPGVSYEQYF
>TRBV24-1|13|TRBJ2-3|few|-
TGTGCCACCCAGGCCGTTAGCACAGATACGCAGTATTTT
CATQAVSTDTQYF